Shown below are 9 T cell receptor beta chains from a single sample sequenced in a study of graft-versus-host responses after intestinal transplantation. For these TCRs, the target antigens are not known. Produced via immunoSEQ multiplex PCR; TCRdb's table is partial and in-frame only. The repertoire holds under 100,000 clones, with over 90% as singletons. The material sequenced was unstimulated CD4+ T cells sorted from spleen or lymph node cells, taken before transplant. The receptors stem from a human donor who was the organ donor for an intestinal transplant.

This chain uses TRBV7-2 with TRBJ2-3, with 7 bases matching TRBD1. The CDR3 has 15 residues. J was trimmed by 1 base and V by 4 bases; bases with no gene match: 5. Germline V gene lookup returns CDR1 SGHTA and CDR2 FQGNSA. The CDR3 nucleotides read TGTGCCAGCAGCTACCGGGACAGAGGCACAGATACGCAGTATTTT. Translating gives CASSYRDRGTDTQYF.

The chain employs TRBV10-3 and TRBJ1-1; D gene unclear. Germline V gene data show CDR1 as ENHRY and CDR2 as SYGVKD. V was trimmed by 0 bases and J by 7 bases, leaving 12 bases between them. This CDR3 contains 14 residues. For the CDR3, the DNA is TGTGCCATCAGTGAGTCGAATCACGGAGGTGAAGCTTTCTTT. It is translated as CAISESNHGGEAFF.

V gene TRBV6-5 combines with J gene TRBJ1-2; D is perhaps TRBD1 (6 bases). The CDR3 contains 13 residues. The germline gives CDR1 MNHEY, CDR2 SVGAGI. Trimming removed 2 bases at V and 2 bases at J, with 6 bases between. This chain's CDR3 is CASSYGGNYGYTF. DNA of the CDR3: TGTGCCAGCAGTTACGGGGGCAACTATGGCTACACCTTC.

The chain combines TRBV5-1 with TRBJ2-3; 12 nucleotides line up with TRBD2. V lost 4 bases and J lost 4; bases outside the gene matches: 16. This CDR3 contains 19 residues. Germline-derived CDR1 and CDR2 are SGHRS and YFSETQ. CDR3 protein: CASSPLGQFLAGGPDTQYF. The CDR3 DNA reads TGCGCCAGCAGCCCTTTGGGGCAATTCCTAGCGGGGGGGCCAGATACGCAGTATTTT.

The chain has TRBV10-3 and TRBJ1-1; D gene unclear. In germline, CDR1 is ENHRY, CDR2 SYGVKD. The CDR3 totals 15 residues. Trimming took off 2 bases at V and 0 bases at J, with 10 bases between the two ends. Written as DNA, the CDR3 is TGTGCCATCAGTGAGAACGCCGGTATGAACACTGAAGCTTTCTTT. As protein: CAISENAGMNTEAFF.

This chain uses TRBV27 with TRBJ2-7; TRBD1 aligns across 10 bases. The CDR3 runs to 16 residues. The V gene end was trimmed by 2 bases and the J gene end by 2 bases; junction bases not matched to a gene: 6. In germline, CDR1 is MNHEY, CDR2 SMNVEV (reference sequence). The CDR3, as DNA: TGTGCCAGCAGTTTAGACAGGGGGCGATTCACCTACGAGCAGTACTTC. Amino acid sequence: CASSLDRGRFTYEQYF.

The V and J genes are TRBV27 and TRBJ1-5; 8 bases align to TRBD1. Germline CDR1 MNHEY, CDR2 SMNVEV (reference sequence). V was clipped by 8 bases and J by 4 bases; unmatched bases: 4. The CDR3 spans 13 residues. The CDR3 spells CASGQGGNQPQHF. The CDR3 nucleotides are TGTGCCAGCGGACAGGGAGGGAATCAGCCCCAGCATTTT.

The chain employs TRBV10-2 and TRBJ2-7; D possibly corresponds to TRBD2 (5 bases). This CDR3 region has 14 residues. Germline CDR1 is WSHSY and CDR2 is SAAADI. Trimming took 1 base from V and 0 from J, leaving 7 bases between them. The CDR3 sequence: CASSELALSYEQYF. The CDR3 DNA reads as TGCGCCAGCAGTGAGTTAGCGCTCTCCTACGAGCAGTACTTC.

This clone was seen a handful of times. The CDR3 sequence is CASSLAASNLGKLFF. As DNA, the CDR3 is TGTGCCAGCAGTCTTGCTGCCAGTAACTTGGGAAAACTGTTTTTT. The chain uses TRBV6-5 and TRBJ1-4; no firm D call. The CDR3 runs 15 residues. Germline CDR1 and CDR2: MNHEY and SVGAGI. V was shortened by 5 bases and J by 10 bases, with 20 bases between the two germline ends.